Following are 11 T cell receptor beta chains from one sample sequenced in a study of T cell responses to AZD1222 COVID-19 vaccine. Assay: immunoSEQ multiplex PCR; the TCRdb copy retains only in-frame clones and omits some. Among 90,000 to 130,000 clones listed, about 92% were seen once. Specimen: peripheral blood, collected on day 0 of MenACWY control vaccination. The receptors shown here come from an adult in good health.

The J gene is TRBJ2-1, the V gene TRBV29-1, with D perhaps assigned TRBD1 or TRBD2 (6 bases each). The germline V gene has CDR1 SQVTM and CDR2 ANQGSEA. The CDR3 sequence is 16 residues long. V lost 1 base to trimming and J lost 0 bases, with 13 bases between them. The CDR3 spells CSVEGGASFSYNEQFF. The CDR3 DNA is TGCAGCGTTGAAGGGGGGGCCTCGTTCTCCTACAATGAGCAGTTCTTC.

The chain employs TRBV5-1 and TRBJ1-1; a weak D match, TRBD1 (5 bases). The V end was cut by 1 base, the J end by 4 bases, with 20 bases between. The germline V gene encodes CDR1 SGHRS and CDR2 YFSETQ. CDR3 length: 17 amino acids. As DNA, the CDR3 is TGCGCCAGCAGCTTGCGGGGTCAGGGAAGGGTGAGCACTGAAGCTTTCTTT. It is translated as CASSLRGQGRVSTEAFF.

The V gene is TRBV11-2, the J gene TRBJ1-2; unclear D gene. Trimming took off 7 bases at V and 8 bases at J, with 20 bases between the two ends. Germline CDR1 and CDR2: SGHAT and FQNNGV. This CDR3 is 14 amino acids long. In DNA, the CDR3 is TGTGCCAGCAACATGCGGGTCGGCGGACGCGGCTACACCTTC. It translates to CASNMRVGGRGYTF. The full variable domain, its missing parts supplied by reference TRBV11-2 and TRBJ1-2, is EAGVAQSPRYKIIEKRQSVAFWCNPISGHATLYWYQQILGQGPKLLIQFQNNGVVDDSQLPKDRFSAERLKGVDSTLKIQPAKLEDSAVYLCASNMRVGGRGYTFGSGTRLTVV.

The V and J genes are TRBV11-2 and TRBJ1-1, with TRBD1 identical over 8 bases. The CDR3 consists of 15 residues. J lost 4 bases, V lost 5 bases, and 9 bases had no gene match. The germline V gene has CDR1 SGHAT and CDR2 FQNNGV. CDR3 sequence: CASSTRTGRGTEAFF. The CDR3 DNA is TGTGCCAGCAGCACTCGGACAGGGAGGGGCACTGAAGCTTTCTTT.

CDR3 region: CASSLGGRNEQYF. CDR3 nucleotides: TGCGCCAGCAGCTTGGGGGGACGGAACGAGCAGTACTTC. The chain has TRBV5-1 and TRBJ2-7; D could derive from TRBD1 or TRBD2 (5 bases each). The V end was cut by 0 bases, the J end by 5 bases, with 9 bases between. The CDR3 runs 13 residues. Germline V CDR1 and CDR2: SGHRS, YFSETQ.

The V and J genes are TRBV3-1 (or the pseudogene TRBV3-2) and TRBJ2-7, with D possibly TRBD2 on 6 matching bases. Trimming left V 1 base short and J 0 bases short, with 13 bases between. From germline, CDR1 is LGHDT and CDR2 YNNKEL (reference sequence). CDR3 length equals 16 residues. DNA for the CDR3: TGTGCCAGCAGCCAAGGGTTTGGAGGGAGCTCCTACGAGCAGTACTTC. Translation gives CASSQGFGGSSYEQYF.

A single count supports this clone. The chain links TRBV7-2 to TRBJ2-1; no reliable D call. Trimming cost V 4 bases and J 4 bases, with 8 bases left between them. The CDR3 contains 13 residues. CDR1 and CDR2 (germline): SGHTA, FQGNSA. The CDR3 is CASSSTMYNEQFF. The CDR3 nucleotides are TGTGCCAGCAGCTCCACTATGTACAATGAGCAGTTCTTC.

The V gene is TRBV18, the J gene TRBJ2-7; no reliable D call. The CDR3 extends over 16 amino acids. Trimming shortened V by 3 bases and J by 0 bases, and 15 bases separated the two germline ends. The germline V gene encodes CDR1 KGHSH and CDR2 LQKENI. CDR3: CASSPRFGESSYEQYF. CDR3 DNA sequence: TGTGCCAGCTCACCTCGGTTTGGGGAAAGCTCCTACGAGCAGTACTTC.

This chain links TRBV4-1 with TRBJ1-5, with 7 bases that match TRBD1. The J segment lost 0 bases and the V segment lost 4 bases, leaving 3 bases of the junction unmatched. This CDR3 comprises 15 residues. From germline, CDR1 is MGHRA and CDR2 YSYEKL. The DNA for the CDR3 is TGCGCCAGCAGCCCGGGACAGAATAGCAATCAGCCCCAGCATTTT. This gives the protein CASSPGQNSNQPQHF.

This chain uses TRBV5-1 with TRBJ1-1; no firm D call. Germline CDR1 and CDR2: SGHRS and YFSETQ. The CDR3 extends over 13 amino acids. The germline V and J ends were trimmed by 0 bases and 8 bases, with 11 bases remaining between them. The CDR3 protein is CASSLVGQREAFF. As DNA, the CDR3 is TGCGCCAGCAGCTTGGTAGGGCAGCGCGAAGCTTTCTTT.

The rearrangement joins TRBV3-1 (or the pseudogene TRBV3-2) to TRBJ1-5; D possibly corresponds to TRBD1 (5 bases). CDR3 length: 16 residues. Trimming shortened V by 1 base and J by 3 bases, and 13 bases separated the two germline ends. Germline loops: CDR1 LGHDT, CDR2 YNNKEL (reference sequence). The CDR3 DNA reads as TGTGCCAGCAGCCAAGCGCAGCAGGGAACCAATCAGCCCCAGCATTTT. It codes for CASSQAQQGTNQPQHF.